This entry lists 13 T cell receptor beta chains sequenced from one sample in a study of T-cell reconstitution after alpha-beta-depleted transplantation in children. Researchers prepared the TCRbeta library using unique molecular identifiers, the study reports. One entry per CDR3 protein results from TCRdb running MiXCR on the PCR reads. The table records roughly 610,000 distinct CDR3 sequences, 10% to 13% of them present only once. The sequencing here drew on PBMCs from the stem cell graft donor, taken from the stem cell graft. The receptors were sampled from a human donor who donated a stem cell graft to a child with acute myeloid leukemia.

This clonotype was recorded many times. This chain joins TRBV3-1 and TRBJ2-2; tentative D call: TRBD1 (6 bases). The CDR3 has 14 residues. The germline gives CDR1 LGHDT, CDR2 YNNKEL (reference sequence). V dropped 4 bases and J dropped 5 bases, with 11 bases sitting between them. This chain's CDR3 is CASSPRQGTGELFF. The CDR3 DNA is TGTGCCAGCAGCCCTCGGCAGGGGACCGGGGAGCTGTTTTTT.

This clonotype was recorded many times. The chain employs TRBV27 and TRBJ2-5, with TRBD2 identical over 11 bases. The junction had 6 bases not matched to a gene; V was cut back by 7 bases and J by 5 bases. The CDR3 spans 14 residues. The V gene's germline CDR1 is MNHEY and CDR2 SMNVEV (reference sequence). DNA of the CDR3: TGTGCCAGCACTACTAGCGGGAGTTGGGAGACCCAGTACTTC. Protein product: CASTTSGSWETQYF.

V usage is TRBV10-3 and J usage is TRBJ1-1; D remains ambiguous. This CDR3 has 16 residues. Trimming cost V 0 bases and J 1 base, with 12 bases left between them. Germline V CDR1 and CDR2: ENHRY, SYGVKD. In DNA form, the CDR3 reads TGTGCCATCAGTGAGTCCTGGGTCCCCTCGAACACTGAAGCTTTCTTT. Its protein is CAISESWVPSNTEAFF.

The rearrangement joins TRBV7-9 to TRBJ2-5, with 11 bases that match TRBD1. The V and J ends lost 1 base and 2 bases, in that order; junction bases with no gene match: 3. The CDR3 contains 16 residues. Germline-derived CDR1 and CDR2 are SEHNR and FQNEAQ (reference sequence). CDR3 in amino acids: CASSLVGDRGQETQYF. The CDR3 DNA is TGTGCCAGCAGCTTAGTCGGGGACAGGGGGCAAGAGACCCAGTACTTC.

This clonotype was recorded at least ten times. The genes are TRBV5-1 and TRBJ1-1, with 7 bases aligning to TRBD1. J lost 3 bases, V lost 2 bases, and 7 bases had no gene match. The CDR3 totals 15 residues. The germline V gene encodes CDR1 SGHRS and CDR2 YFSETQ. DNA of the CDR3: TGCGCCAGCAGCTTTTCGGGACAGTGGGACACTGAAGCTTTCTTT. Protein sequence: CASSFSGQWDTEAFF.

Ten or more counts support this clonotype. The CDR3 sequence is CATSSPRRGTPKGSKSPLHF. The CDR3, as DNA: TGTGCCACCAGCAGTCCTCGGCGGGGGACACCAAAAGGTTCAAAGTCACCCCTCCACTTT. V gene TRBV15 combines with J gene TRBJ1-6; D may be TRBD1 (6 bases). V was trimmed by 3 bases and J by 10 bases, leaving 31 bases between them. The length of the CDR3 is 20 residues. CDR1 and CDR2 from the germline V gene are LNHNV and YYDKDF (reference sequence).

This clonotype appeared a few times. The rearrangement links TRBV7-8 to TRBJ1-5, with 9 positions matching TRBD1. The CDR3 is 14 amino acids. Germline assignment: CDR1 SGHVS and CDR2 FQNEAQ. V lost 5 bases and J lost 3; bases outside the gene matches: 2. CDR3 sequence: CASSPQGANQPQHF. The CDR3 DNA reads TGTGCCAGCAGCCCACAGGGGGCCAATCAGCCCCAGCATTTT.

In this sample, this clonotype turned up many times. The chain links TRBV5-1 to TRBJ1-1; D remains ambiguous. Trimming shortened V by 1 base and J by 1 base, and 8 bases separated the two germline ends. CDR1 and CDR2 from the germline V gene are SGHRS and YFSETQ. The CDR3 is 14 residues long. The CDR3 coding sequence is TGCGCCAGCAGCTTGACAAACCCGAACACTGAAGCTTTCTTT. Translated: CASSLTNPNTEAFF.

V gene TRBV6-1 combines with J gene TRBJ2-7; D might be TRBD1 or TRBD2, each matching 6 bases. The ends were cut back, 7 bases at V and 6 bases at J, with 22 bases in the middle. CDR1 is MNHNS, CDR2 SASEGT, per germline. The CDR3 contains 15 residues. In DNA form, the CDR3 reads TGTGCCAGCACCTACCTTTCGGGGGCGCAAGGCGAGCAGTACTTC. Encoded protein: CASTYLSGAQGEQYF.

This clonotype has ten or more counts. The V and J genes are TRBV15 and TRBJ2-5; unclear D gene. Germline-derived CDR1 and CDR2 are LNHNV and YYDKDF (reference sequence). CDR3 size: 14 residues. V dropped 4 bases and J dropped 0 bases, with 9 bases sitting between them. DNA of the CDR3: TGTGCCACCAGCAAAGACAAAGACCAAGAGACCCAGTACTTC. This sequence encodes CATSKDKDQETQYF.

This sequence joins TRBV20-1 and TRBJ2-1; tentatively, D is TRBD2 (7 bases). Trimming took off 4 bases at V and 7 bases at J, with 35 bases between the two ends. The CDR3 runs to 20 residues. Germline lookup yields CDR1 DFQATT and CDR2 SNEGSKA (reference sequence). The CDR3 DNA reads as TGCAGTGCTACCGGTTTCCTTACACTAGCGTCACACTCTAGGGGGAATGAGCAGTTCTTC. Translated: CSATGFLTLASHSRGNEQFF.

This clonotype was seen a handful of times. The CDR3 protein is CASSLARRVVGNTIYF. CDR3 DNA sequence: TGTGCCAGCAGTTTAGCGCGGAGGGTAGTAGGAAACACCATATATTTT. V gene TRBV12-3 or TRBV12-4 combines with J gene TRBJ1-3; D not resolved. This CDR3 is built from 16 residues. Trimming took off 0 bases at V and 4 bases at J, with 13 bases between the two ends.

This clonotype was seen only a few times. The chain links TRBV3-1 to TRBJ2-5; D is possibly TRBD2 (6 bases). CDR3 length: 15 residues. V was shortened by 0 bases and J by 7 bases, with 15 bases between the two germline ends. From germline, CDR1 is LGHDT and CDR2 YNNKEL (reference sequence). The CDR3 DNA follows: TGTGCCAGCAGCCAAGAATCTGGGGGAGGCGGGACCCAGTACTTC. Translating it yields CASSQESGGGGTQYF.